The clone carrying this T cell receptor beta chain has just a few counts. Preparation of the TCRbeta library was carried out with unique molecular identifiers. TCRdb called the PCR reads again in MiXCR, with one record for every CDR3 protein. This sample has hundreds of thousands of distinct CDR3 sequences, with 13% found just once. The sample belongs to a study of T-cell reconstitution after alpha-beta-depleted transplantation in children. Germline V gene data show CDR1 as DFQATT and CDR2 as SNEGSKA (reference sequence). The J segment lost 4 bases and the V segment lost 4 bases, leaving 7 bases of the junction unmatched. This CDR3 spans 15 amino acids.

The sequence came from a human donor who donated a stem cell graft to a child with Fanconi anemia. The sequencing used PBMCs, collected from the stem cell graft. J is TRBJ2-3 and V is TRBV20-1; 11 bases align to TRBD2. CDR3 nucleotides: TGCAGTGCTACAGAACTAGCGGGGGTCGCAGATACGCAGTATTTT. This encodes CSATELAGVADTQYF.